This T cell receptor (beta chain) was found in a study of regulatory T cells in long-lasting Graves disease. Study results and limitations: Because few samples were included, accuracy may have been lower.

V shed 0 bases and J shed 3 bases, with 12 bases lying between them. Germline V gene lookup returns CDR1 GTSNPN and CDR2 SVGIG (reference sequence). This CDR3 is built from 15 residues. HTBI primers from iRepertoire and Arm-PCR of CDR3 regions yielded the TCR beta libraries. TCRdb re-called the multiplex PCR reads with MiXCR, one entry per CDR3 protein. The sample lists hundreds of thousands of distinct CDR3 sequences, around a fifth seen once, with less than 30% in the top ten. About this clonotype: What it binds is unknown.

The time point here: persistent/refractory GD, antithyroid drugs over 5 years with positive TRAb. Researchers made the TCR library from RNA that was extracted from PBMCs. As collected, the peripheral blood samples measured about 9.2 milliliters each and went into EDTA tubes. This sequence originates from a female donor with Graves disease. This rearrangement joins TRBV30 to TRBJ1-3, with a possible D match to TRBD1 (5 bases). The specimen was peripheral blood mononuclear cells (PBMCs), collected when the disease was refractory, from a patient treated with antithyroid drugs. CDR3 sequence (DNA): TGTGCCTGGAGTGTACAGGTTTCGAGTGGAAACACCATATATTTT. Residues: CAWSVQVSSGNTIYF.